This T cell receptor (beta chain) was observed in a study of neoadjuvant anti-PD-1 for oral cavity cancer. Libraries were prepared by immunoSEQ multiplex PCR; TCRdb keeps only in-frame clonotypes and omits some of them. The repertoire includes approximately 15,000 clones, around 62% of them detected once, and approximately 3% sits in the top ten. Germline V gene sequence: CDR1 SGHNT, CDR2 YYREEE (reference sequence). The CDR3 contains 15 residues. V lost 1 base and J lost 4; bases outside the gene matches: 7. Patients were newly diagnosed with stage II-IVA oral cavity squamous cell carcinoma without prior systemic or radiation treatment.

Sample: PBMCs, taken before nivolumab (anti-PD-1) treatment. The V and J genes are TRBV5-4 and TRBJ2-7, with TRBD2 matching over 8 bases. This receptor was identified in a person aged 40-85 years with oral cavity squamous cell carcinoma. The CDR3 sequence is CASSLTASGSYEQYF. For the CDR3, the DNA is TGTGCCAGCAGCTTGACAGCTAGCGGGTCTTACGAGCAGTACTTC.